This TCR beta chain derives from a study of T cell responses to AZD1222 COVID-19 vaccine. The study, taken as a whole, reports: Mostly white British, mostly female donors; authors suggested clonal diversity may be underestimated. Of the AZD1222 recipients, only 5 or 6 were seropositive at baseline.

Pooling was applied to second doses at about 4 or about 12 weeks. The repertoire was sequenced with immunoSEQ multiplex PCR; TCRdb's copy has only in-frame clones and lacks some. The sample has 140,000 to 150,000 clones; approximately 90% are singletons. Trimming removed 5 bases from V and 4 bases from J, with 9 bases in between. The CDR3 has 13 residues. This clone was seen a handful of times. Its matching antigen is unknown. Sequenced here: peripheral blood, sampled 28 days after the second AZD1222 dose. V and J are TRBV12-3 or TRBV12-4 and TRBJ1-5; tentative D call: TRBD1 (6 bases). The source is an adult who received the AZD1222 COVID-19 vaccine. The CDR3 bases are TGTGCCAGCAGTACAGGGTCGAATCAGCCCCAGCATTTT. Its translation is CASSTGSNQPQHF.